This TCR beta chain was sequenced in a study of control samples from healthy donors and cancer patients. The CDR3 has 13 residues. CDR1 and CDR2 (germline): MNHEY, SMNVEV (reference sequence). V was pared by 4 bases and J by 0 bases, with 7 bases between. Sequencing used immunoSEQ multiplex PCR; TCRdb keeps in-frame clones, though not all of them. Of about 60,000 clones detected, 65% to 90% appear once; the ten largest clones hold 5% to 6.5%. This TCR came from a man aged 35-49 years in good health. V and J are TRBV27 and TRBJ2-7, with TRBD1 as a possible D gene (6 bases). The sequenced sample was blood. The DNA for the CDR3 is TGTGCCAGCAGTTCGGACAGCTCCTACGAGCAGTACTTC. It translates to CASSSDSSYEQYF.